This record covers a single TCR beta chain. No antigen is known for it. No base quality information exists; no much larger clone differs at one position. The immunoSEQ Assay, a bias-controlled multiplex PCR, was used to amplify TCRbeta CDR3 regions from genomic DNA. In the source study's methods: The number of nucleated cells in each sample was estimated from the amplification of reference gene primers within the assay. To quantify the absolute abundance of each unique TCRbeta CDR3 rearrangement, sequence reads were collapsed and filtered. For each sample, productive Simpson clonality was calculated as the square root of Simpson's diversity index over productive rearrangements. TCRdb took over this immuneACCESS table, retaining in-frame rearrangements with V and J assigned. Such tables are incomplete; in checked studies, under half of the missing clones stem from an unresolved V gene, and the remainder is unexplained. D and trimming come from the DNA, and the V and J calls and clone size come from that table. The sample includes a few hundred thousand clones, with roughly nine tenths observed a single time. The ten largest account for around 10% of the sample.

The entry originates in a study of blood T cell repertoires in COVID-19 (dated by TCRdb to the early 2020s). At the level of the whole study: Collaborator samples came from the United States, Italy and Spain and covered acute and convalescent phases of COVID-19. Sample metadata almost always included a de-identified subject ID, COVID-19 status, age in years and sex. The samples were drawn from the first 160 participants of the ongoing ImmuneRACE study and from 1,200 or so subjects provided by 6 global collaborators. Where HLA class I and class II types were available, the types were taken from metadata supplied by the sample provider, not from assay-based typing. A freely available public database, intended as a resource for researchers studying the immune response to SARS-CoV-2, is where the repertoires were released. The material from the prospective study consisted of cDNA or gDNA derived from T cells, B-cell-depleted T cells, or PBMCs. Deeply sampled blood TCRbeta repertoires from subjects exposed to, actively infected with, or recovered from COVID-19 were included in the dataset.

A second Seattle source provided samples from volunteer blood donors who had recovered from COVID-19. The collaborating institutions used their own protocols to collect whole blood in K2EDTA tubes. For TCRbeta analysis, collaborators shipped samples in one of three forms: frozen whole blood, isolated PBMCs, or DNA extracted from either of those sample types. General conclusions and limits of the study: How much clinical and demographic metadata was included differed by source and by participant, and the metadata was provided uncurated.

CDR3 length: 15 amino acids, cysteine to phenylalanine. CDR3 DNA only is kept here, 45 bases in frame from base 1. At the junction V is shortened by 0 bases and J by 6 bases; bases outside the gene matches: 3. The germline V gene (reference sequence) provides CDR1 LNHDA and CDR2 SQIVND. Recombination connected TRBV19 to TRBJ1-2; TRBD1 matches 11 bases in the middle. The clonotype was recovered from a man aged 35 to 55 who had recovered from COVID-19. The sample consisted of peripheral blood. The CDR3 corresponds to CASSIDGDRGNGYTF. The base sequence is TGTGCCAGTAGTATAGATGGGGACAGGGGGAATGGCTACACCTTC.